The 15 T cell receptor beta chains below were found in one sample sequenced in a study of T cell responses to AZD1222 COVID-19 vaccine. Using immunoSEQ multiplex PCR, the repertoire was profiled, and TCRdb retains in-frame clones only, with some absent. The table has approximately 140,000 clones, around 90% seen once. The input for sequencing was peripheral blood, taken 28 days after the second AZD1222 dose. These receptor sequences come from an adult who received the AZD1222 COVID-19 vaccine.

This clone was found a few times. The gene calls are TRBV5-5 and TRBJ1-5; maybe TRBD1 (5 bases). The CDR3 length is 15 residues. Trimming removed 0 bases at V and 7 bases at J, with 14 bases between. The V gene's germline CDR1 is SGHKS and CDR2 YYEKEE (reference sequence). DNA of the CDR3: TGTGCCAGCAGCTTGGACGGTGGGGGACGCCAGCCCCAGCATTTT. It codes for CASSLDGGGRQPQHF.

The chain links TRBV5-1 to TRBJ2-7, with D tentatively TRBD2 (6 bases). The CDR3 loop spans 15 amino acids. The germline CDR1 and CDR2 sequences are SGHRS and YFSETQ. V lost 0 bases and J 2 bases, leaving 12 bases between the germline ends. The DNA of the CDR3 is TGCGCCAGCAGCTTGGGTGCTAGCGAAACCTACGAGCAGTACTTC. Amino acids: CASSLGASETYEQYF.

The chain couples TRBV30 to TRBJ1-2; D may be TRBD1 (5 bases). CDR3 length: 15 residues. The germline CDR1 and CDR2 sequences are GTSNPN and SVGIG (reference sequence). Trimming pared 2 bases from V and 6 bases from J, leaving 19 bases between. CDR3 bases: TGTGCCTGGAGTCATGCCACGGGGGGATTCGATGGCTACACCTTC. Amino acid sequence: CAWSHATGGFDGYTF.

V usage is TRBV27 and J usage is TRBJ1-4, with 8 positions matching TRBD1. Germline trimming cut 6 bases from V and 2 bases from J; bases unmatched to any gene: 8. Per germline, CDR1 MNHEY and CDR2 SMNVEV (reference sequence). The CDR3 is made up of 16 amino acids. CDR3: CASRPETGDTNEKLFF. CDR3 in DNA: TGTGCCAGCAGGCCCGAGACAGGGGACACTAATGAAAAACTGTTTTTT.

V usage is TRBV25-1 and J usage is TRBJ2-7; D is unresolved. From germline, CDR1 is MGHDK and CDR2 SYGVNS. Trimming removed 6 bases from V and 6 bases from J, with 12 bases in between. The CDR3 is 12 amino acids. DNA for the CDR3: TGTGCCAGCAGGAGTGGCCCCGGCGAGCAGTACTTC. This sequence encodes CASRSGPGEQYF.

The chain employs TRBV19 and TRBJ2-1, with 12 bases matching TRBD2. Trimming cost V 4 bases and J 6 bases; bases outside gene matches: 10. Germline loops: CDR1 LNHDA, CDR2 SQIVND (reference sequence). CDR3 size: 17 residues. Here the CDR3 reads CASSSRGGLAGFNEQFF. DNA of the CDR3: TGTGCCAGTAGTAGTAGAGGGGGACTAGCGGGTTTCAATGAGCAGTTCTTC.

This clone is a singleton in its sample. The chain uses TRBV15 and TRBJ1-3; 8 nucleotides match TRBD1. The CDR3 has 15 residues. The germline V gene has CDR1 LNHNV and CDR2 YYDKDF (reference sequence). V dropped 3 bases and J dropped 4; count of bases not matched to a gene: 5. Written as DNA, the CDR3 is TGTGCCACCAGCAGTCAGGGGGCTTCGGGAAACACCATATATTTT. Protein sequence: CATSSQGASGNTIYF. The complete variable domain, with remaining parts taken from reference TRBV15 and TRBJ1-3, reads DAMVIQNPRYQVTQFGKPVTLSCSQTLNHNVMYWYQQKSSQAPKLLFHYYDKDFNNEADTPDNFQSRRPNTSFCFLDIRSPGLGDTAMYLCATSSQGASGNTIYFGEGSWLTVV.

V gene TRBV25-1 combines with J gene TRBJ2-2, with 8 positions matching TRBD2. The ends lost 6 bases at V and 1 base at J; junction bases unmatched: 4. Germline CDR1 is MGHDK and CDR2 is SYGVNS. The length of the CDR3 is 15 residues. In nucleotides, the CDR3 is TGTGCCAGCAGCGGTCTAGCGGGGAACACCGGGGAGCTGTTTTTT. Translation gives CASSGLAGNTGELFF.

The gene calls are TRBV6-2 or TRBV6-3 and TRBJ2-7, with 10 bases fitting TRBD1. CDR3 length equals 19 residues. V was pared by 0 bases and J by 1 base, with 12 bases of the junction left unmatched. Looked up from germline, CDR1 is MNHEY and CDR2 is SVGEGT. The CDR3 is CASSYSADRGAIGSYEQYF. In nucleotides, the CDR3 is TGTGCCAGCAGTTACTCGGCGGACAGGGGGGCTATAGGGTCCTACGAGCAGTACTTC.

The V gene is TRBV19, the J gene TRBJ1-2; D is possibly TRBD1 (6 bases). V lost 6 bases to trimming and J lost 4 bases, with 12 bases between them. Germline V gives CDR1 LNHDA, CDR2 SQIVND (reference sequence). This CDR3 is 13 amino acids long. CDR3 region: CASSTRGRYGYTF. The CDR3 DNA is TGTGCCAGTAGCACCAGGGGCCGCTATGGCTACACCTTC.

V and J are TRBV6-5 and TRBJ1-2; D uncertain. V was clipped by 6 bases and J by 5 bases, with 16 bases between them. CDR3 length: 14 residues. CDR1 and CDR2 (germline): MNHEY, SVGAGI. The CDR3 coding sequence is TGTGCCAGCAGATCGGGCGGAAATAAGTATGGCTACACCTTC. It yields the protein CASRSGGNKYGYTF.

This clone has a handful of counts. The chain has TRBV11-2 and TRBJ1-2; D is undetermined. Germline CDR1 and CDR2: SGHAT and FQNNGV. V was trimmed by 0 bases and J by 0 bases, leaving 14 bases between them. The CDR3 has 17 amino acids. In nucleotides, the CDR3 is TGTGCCAGCAGCTTAGATAATCCAGCCTCAGCTAACTATGGCTACACCTTC. Translating gives CASSLDNPASANYGYTF.

This clone was observed a single time. CDR3 protein: CASSASRLAISTDTQYF. CDR3 DNA sequence: TGTGCCAGCAGTGCCTCGCGCCTAGCGATTAGCACAGATACGCAGTATTTT. The V and J genes are TRBV2 and TRBJ2-3; perhaps TRBD2 as D (6 bases). This CDR3 is built from 17 residues. Deletions cut 4 bases from V and 0 bases from J, with 17 bases between. The germline CDR1 and CDR2 sequences are SNHLY and FYNNEI.

The chain recombines TRBV28 with TRBJ1-1, with 7 positions matching TRBD1. Germline CDR1 and CDR2: MDHEN and SYDVKM. Trimming at V came to 6 bases and at J to 8 bases, leaving 9 bases not matched to a gene. The CDR3 has 13 amino acids. The CDR3 loop reads CASRSNGQDEAFF. The CDR3 nucleotides are TGTGCCAGCAGATCTAACGGACAGGACGAAGCTTTCTTT. Full variable domain (outside the CDR3, taken from reference TRBV28 and TRBJ1-1): DVKVTQSSRYLVKRTGEKVFLECVQDMDHENMFWYRQDPGLGLRLIYFSYDVKMKEKGDIPEGYSVSREKKERFSLILESASTNQTSMYLCASRSNGQDEAFFGQGTRLTVV.

The chain recombines TRBV19 with TRBJ1-5, with 7 bases fitting TRBD1. Germline trimming cut 6 bases from V and 0 bases from J; bases unmatched to any gene: 5. CDR3 length: 15 residues. Germline assignment: CDR1 LNHDA and CDR2 SQIVND (reference sequence). CDR3 region: CASSAGTASNQPQHF. The CDR3 coding sequence is TGTGCCAGTAGCGCCGGGACAGCTAGCAATCAGCCCCAGCATTTT.